This TCR beta chain originates from a study of T cell responses to AZD1222 COVID-19 vaccine. Study-wide results and caveats: Donors skewed white British and female; clonal diversity was possibly underestimated.

As regards this clone: The antigen remains unidentified.

This CDR3 spans 13 amino acids. V lost 2 bases, J lost 4 bases, and 9 bases lay in between. Germline assignment: CDR1 GTSNPN and CDR2 SVGIG (reference sequence). Here immunoSEQ multiplex PCR was the method, and the copy in TCRdb shows in-frame clones only, minus some. The sample holds 65,000 to 85,000 clones; approximately 90% are singletons and the top ten take 9% to 10%. This sample comprised peripheral blood, obtained 28 days after the second dose of the MenACWY control vaccine. The chain is built from TRBV30 and TRBJ1-3; D remains ambiguous. The receptor was isolated from an adult who received the MenACWY meningococcal vaccine as a control. CDR3 region: CAWSTTLGNTIYF. The CDR3 DNA reads as TGTGCCTGGAGTACCACTCTGGGAAACACCATATATTTT.